This passage covers 32 T cell receptor beta chains from one sample sequenced in a study of early T cells in non-severe SARS-CoV-2 infection. TCRdb redid the calling of the 5' RACE reads with MiXCR, one entry per CDR3 protein. Of fewer than 70,000 distinct CDR3 sequences in the sample, roughly 4.6% were seen once. The sequenced sample was whole blood, obtained at baseline. These TCRs come from an adult who was a healthcare worker with PCR-confirmed SARS-CoV-2 infection or an uninfected control (not recorded which). The donor label of this sample is uncertain.

There are a few counts of this clonotype. This rearrangement joins TRBV30 to TRBJ1-4; D remains unclear. The V end lost 5 bases, the J end lost 7 bases, and 32 bases lay between the germline ends. Per the germline V gene, CDR1 is GTSNPN and CDR2 is SVGIG (reference sequence). The CDR3 is 19 residues long. The CDR3 DNA reads as TGTGCCTGGGAGGGTTTGGGAGGACGAAAGTTTCAACGGGCTGAAAAACTGTTTTTT. This gives the protein CAWEGLGGRKFQRAEKLFF.

This clonotype was seen ten or more times. This chain uses TRBV18 with TRBJ2-7; D is possibly TRBD1 or TRBD2 (5 bases each). CDR1 and CDR2 from the germline V gene are KGHSH and LQKENI. The ends were cut back, 2 bases at V and 7 bases at J, with 12 bases in the middle. The CDR3 is made up of 13 amino acids. CDR3 residues: CASSPGTKGEQYF. The DNA of the CDR3 is TGTGCCAGCTCACCAGGGACCAAGGGAGAGCAGTACTTC.

This clonotype was detected a few times. J is TRBJ2-3 and V is TRBV20-1, with D perhaps matching TRBD1 (5 bases). From germline, CDR1 is DFQATT and CDR2 SNEGSKA (reference sequence). The CDR3 length is 14 residues. With 3 bases removed from V and 0 bases from J, the gap between germline ends came to 10 bases. The CDR3 DNA sequence: TGCAGTGCTAGCCCCAGGGCGAGCACAGATACGCAGTATTTT. This sequence encodes CSASPRASTDTQYF.

This clonotype has a count of ten or more. The V gene is TRBV5-4, the J gene TRBJ1-1; 9 nucleotides match TRBD1. The germline V gene has CDR1 SGHNT and CDR2 YYREEE (reference sequence). Trimming cost V 3 bases and J 4 bases; bases outside gene matches: 7. CDR3 size: 15 residues. CDR3: CASSWGGQGGTEAFF. In DNA, the CDR3 is TGTGCCAGCAGCTGGGGGGGACAGGGCGGCACTGAAGCTTTCTTT.

This clonotype was picked up many times. CDR3 sequence (DNA): TGTGCCAGCGCCCCCCTGAGGGGCTACACCTTC. Encoded protein: CASAPLRGYTF. The chain joins TRBV7-8 to TRBJ1-2; D not certain. The CDR3 length is 11 residues. V was shortened by 8 bases and J by 8 bases, with 12 bases between the two germline ends. CDR1 and CDR2 (germline): SGHVS, FQNEAQ. Full variable domain (rest looked up from reference TRBV7-8 and TRBJ1-2): GAGVSQSPRYKVAKRGQDVALRCDPISGHVSLFWYQQALGQGPEFLTYFQNEAQLDKSGLPSDRFFAERPEGSVSTLKIQRTQQEDSAVYLCASAPLRGYTFGSGTRLTVV.

This clonotype occurred many times. V is TRBV7-2 and J is TRBJ2-7; no reliable D call. Germline CDR1 is SGHTA and CDR2 is FQGNSA. Trimming shortened V by 6 bases and J by 0 bases, and 24 bases separated the two germline ends. The CDR3 sequence is 18 residues long. CDR3 bases: TGTGCCAGCAGGATGCGGACGGCGCGAGACCCGGACTCCTACGAGCAGTACTTC. Its protein product is CASRMRTARDPDSYEQYF.

The CDR3 is CASSLEDSSYEQYF. CDR3 nucleotides: TGTGCCAGCAGCTTGGAGGACAGCTCCTACGAGCAGTACTTC. The chain couples TRBV5-6 to TRBJ2-7; D is perhaps TRBD1 (6 bases). CDR3 size: 14 residues. Trimming pared 0 bases from V and 0 bases from J, leaving 7 bases between. CDR1 and CDR2 from the germline V gene are SGHDT and YYEEEE. Full variable domain (outside the CDR3, taken from reference TRBV5-6 and TRBJ2-7): DAGVTQSPTHLIKTRGQQVTLRCSPKSGHDTVSWYQQALGQGPQFIFQYYEEEERQRGNFPDRFSGHQFPNYSSELNVNALLLGDSALYLCASSLEDSSYEQYFGPGTRLTVT.

Comment on this clonotype: Possible read error: a much larger clone is one base away. The chain recombines TRBV7-9 with TRBJ2-3; no clear D gene. CDR3 length: 15 amino acids. The germline CDR1 and CDR2 sequences are SEHNR and FQNEAQ (reference sequence). V lost 5 bases and J 4 bases, leaving 16 bases between the germline ends. CDR3 sequence reads: CASSLRNSHADTQYF. The CDR3 DNA is TGTGCCAGCAGCCTCCGGAACTCCCACGCAGATACGCAGTATTTT. Variable domain in full (rest from reference TRBV7-9 and TRBJ2-3): DTGVSQNPRHKITKRGQNVTFRCDPISEHNRLYWYRQTLGQGPEFLTYFQNEAQLEKSRLLSDRFSAERPKGSFSTLEIQRTEQGDSAMYLCASSLRNSHADTQYFGPGTRLTVL.

This clonotype was seen many times. The chain couples TRBV5-4 to TRBJ1-2; D unresolved. The CDR3 runs to 13 residues. CDR1 and CDR2 (germline): SGHNT, YYREEE (reference sequence). Trimming removed 4 bases at V and 4 bases at J, with 11 bases between. DNA of the CDR3: TGTGCCAGCAGCCCCGACAAGGGCTATGGCTACACCTTC. Translated, it gives CASSPDKGYGYTF. Variable domain in full (rest from reference TRBV5-4 and TRBJ1-2): ETGVTQSPTHLIKTRGQQVTLRCSSQSGHNTVSWYQQALGQGPQFIFQYYREEENGRGNFPPRFSGLQFPNYSSELNVNALELDDSALYLCASSPDKGYGYTFGSGTRLTVV.

This clonotype was seen only a few times. This chain joins TRBV3-1 and TRBJ1-2; no reliable D call. This CDR3 contains 16 residues. From germline, CDR1 is LGHDT and CDR2 YNNKEL (reference sequence). V was pared by 0 bases and J by 2 bases, with 13 bases between. CDR3 protein: CASSQDRSAANYGYTF. The CDR3, as DNA: TGTGCCAGCAGCCAAGATAGGTCTGCAGCGAACTATGGCTACACCTTC.

This clonotype was seen at least ten times. The chain has TRBV7-6 and TRBJ2-3, with TRBD2 matching 7 bases. V trimming: 1 base; J trimming: 2 bases; junction bases outside the gene matches: 0. Germline V gene data show CDR1 as SGHVS and CDR2 as FNYEAQ. The CDR3 has 14 residues. CDR3 DNA: TGTGCCAGCAGCTTAGGACTAGCCACAGATACGCAGTATTTT. Translated, it gives CASSLGLATDTQYF.

In its sample, this clonotype was seen many times. V and J are TRBV7-2 and TRBJ2-1, with D perhaps given as TRBD1 or TRBD2 (6 bases each). CDR1 and CDR2 from the germline V gene are SGHTA and FQGNSA. The germline V and J ends were trimmed by 2 bases and 4 bases, with 21 bases remaining between them. The CDR3 sequence is 18 residues long. CDR3 sequence (DNA): TGTGCCAGCAGCTTAAGTGGTATGGGGGGCGCGAATTACAATGAGCAGTTCTTC. It specifies CASSLSGMGGANYNEQFF.

The J gene is TRBJ2-7, the V gene TRBV7-9; 10 bases map to TRBD1. The CDR3 has 16 residues. Germline V gives CDR1 SEHNR, CDR2 FQNEAQ (reference sequence). V shed 3 bases, J shed 2 bases, and the junction held 7 bases outside the gene matches. The CDR3 region has the DNA TGTGCCAGCAGCTTGGGGCCGGGACAGGGGACCTACGAGCAGTACTTC. The encoded protein is CASSLGPGQGTYEQYF.

This clonotype has more than one count but fewer than ten. The chain combines TRBV6-2 or TRBV6-3 with TRBJ2-1; 9 bases agree with TRBD1. The V gene's germline CDR1 is MNHEY and CDR2 SVGEGT. This CDR3 spans 16 amino acids. Trimming at V came to 6 bases and at J to 2 bases, leaving 8 bases not matched to a gene. The CDR3 loop is CASSPTTGGPYNEQFF. In DNA form, the CDR3 reads TGTGCCAGCAGCCCTACCACAGGGGGCCCCTACAATGAGCAGTTCTTC.

This clonotype was detected ten times or more. This chain uses TRBV4-3 with TRBJ2-3; D gene ambiguous. This CDR3 comprises 16 residues. V was clipped by 0 bases and J by 1 base, with 11 bases between them. Per germline, CDR1 LGHNA and CDR2 YSLEER. Written as DNA, the CDR3 is TGCGCCAGCAGCCAAGATTCCAGCGAGGGCACAGATACGCAGTATTTT. It yields the protein CASSQDSSEGTDTQYF.

This clonotype was counted ten times or more. The J gene is TRBJ2-2, the V gene TRBV7-2; 8 positions match TRBD2. J gave up 5 bases and V 4 bases, and 6 bases lay outside the gene matches. CDR1 and CDR2 from the germline V gene are SGHTA and FQGNSA. CDR3 length: 15 residues. The CDR3 bases are TGTGCCAGCAGCTCGACTAGCGTATGGACCGGGGAGCTGTTTTTT. Translating it yields CASSSTSVWTGELFF.

The rearrangement joins TRBV5-5 to TRBJ1-2; 7 bases are a match to TRBD1. The germline V gene has CDR1 SGHKS and CDR2 YYEKEE (reference sequence). CDR3 length: 15 residues. V was pared by 6 bases and J by 8 bases, with 16 bases of the junction left unmatched. The CDR3 nucleotides are TGTGCCAGCACCTTTCGACAAGGGGGCCCCGGAGGCTACACCTTC. This encodes CASTFRQGGPGGYTF.

This clonotype was recorded at least ten times. The chain joins TRBV10-3 to TRBJ2-7, with 8 bases identical to TRBD1. This CDR3 comprises 14 residues. V lost 6 bases and J lost 5; bases outside the gene matches: 9. Germline V CDR1 and CDR2: ENHRY, SYGVKD. CDR3 sequence reads: CAISWTGSGDEQYF. For the CDR3, the DNA is TGTGCCATCAGCTGGACAGGGTCGGGCGACGAGCAGTACTTC.

This clonotype was found many times. The rearrangement links TRBV12-3 or TRBV12-4 to TRBJ1-5; no firm D call. V was trimmed by 8 bases and J by 0 bases, leaving 11 bases between them. There are 14 residues in the CDR3. The CDR3 sequence: CASGEPNSNQPQHF. The CDR3 coding sequence is TGTGCCAGCGGGGAGCCCAATAGCAATCAGCCCCAGCATTTT.

The rearrangement links TRBV6-1 to TRBJ2-1, with D possibly matching TRBD1 (5 bases). The V gene's germline CDR1 is MNHNS and CDR2 SASEGT. Trimming removed 6 bases at V and 7 bases at J, with 7 bases between. This CDR3 is 11 amino acids long. In nucleotides, the CDR3 is TGTGCCAGCAGCAGGGCAAATGAGCAGTTCTTC. Translated, it gives CASSRANEQFF.

The V and J genes are TRBV7-9 and TRBJ1-4, with D hard to call. V was pared by 2 bases and J by 10 bases, with 5 bases between. Per the germline V gene, CDR1 is SEHNR and CDR2 is FQNEAQ (reference sequence). CDR3 size: 11 residues. The CDR3 reads CASSLMGKLFF. The CDR3 nucleotides read TGTGCCAGCAGCTTAATGGGAAAACTGTTTTTT.

This clonotype was recorded at least ten times. The rearrangement uses TRBV4-2 and TRBJ2-1; perhaps TRBD1 as D (6 bases). Trimming pared 5 bases from V and 5 bases from J, leaving 25 bases between. Germline V gene lookup returns CDR1 LGHNA and CDR2 YNFKEQ. The CDR3 is 18 amino acids. The CDR3 loop is CASSANPQGLALHNEQFF. The CDR3 DNA follows: TGTGCCAGCAGCGCAAACCCACAGGGTCTTGCCTTACACAATGAGCAGTTCTTC.

This clonotype was observed a handful of times. This chain uses TRBV13 with TRBJ1-2; D is undetermined. The CDR3 has 14 amino acids. V was clipped by 2 bases and J by 5 bases, with 12 bases between them. Germline lookup yields CDR1 PRHDT and CDR2 FYEKMQ (reference sequence). DNA of the CDR3: TGTGCCAGCAGCTTATTGATGGGAGAGTATGGCTACACCTTC. Residues: CASSLLMGEYGYTF. Variable domain in full (rest from reference TRBV13 and TRBJ1-2): AAGVIQSPRHLIKEKRETATLKCYPIPRHDTVYWYQQGPGQDPQFLISFYEKMQSDKGSIPDRFSAQQFSDYHSELNMSSLELGDSALYFCASSLLMGEYGYTFGSGTRLTVV.

This clonotype was seen many times. CDR3 amino acids: CASSPAPRMDEQYF. The CDR3 DNA sequence: TGTGCCAGCTCACCCGCTCCTCGGATGGACGAGCAGTACTTC. This chain connects TRBV18 to TRBJ2-7, with no clear D. The V gene's germline CDR1 is KGHSH and CDR2 LQKENI. This CDR3 region has 14 residues. The V gene lost 3 bases and the J gene lost 5 bases, with 14 bases spanning the gap.

The CDR3 DNA sequence: TGTGCCAGCACCCCAACAGGGGTCCACGAGCAGTACTTC. It is translated as CASTPTGVHEQYF. The V gene is TRBV12-3 or TRBV12-4, the J gene TRBJ2-7; 7 nucleotides align to TRBD1. Trimming removed 7 bases from V and 5 bases from J; junction bases left unmatched: 8. The length of the CDR3 is 13 residues.

This clonotype came up many times. The chain carries TRBV20-1 and TRBJ2-4, with D possibly being TRBD2 (6 bases). Germline assignment: CDR1 DFQATT and CDR2 SNEGSKA (reference sequence). Trimming took off 5 bases at V and 1 base at J, with 18 bases between the two ends. CDR3 length equals 16 residues. CDR3 region: CSAPPSPGSAKNIQYF. For the CDR3, the DNA is TGCAGTGCTCCGCCCTCTCCCGGGAGTGCCAAAAACATTCAGTACTTC.

This clonotype was recorded many times. The J gene is TRBJ2-6, the V gene TRBV19; a weak D match, TRBD1 (6 bases). The CDR3 contains 16 residues. Germline V lookup: CDR1 LNHDA, CDR2 SQIVND (reference sequence). V lost 7 bases to trimming and J lost 1 base, with 14 bases between them. The CDR3 sequence is CASNRVHLSGANVLTF. DNA of the CDR3: TGTGCCAGTAACAGGGTCCATTTATCTGGGGCCAACGTCCTGACTTTC.

This clonotype was observed many times. The DNA for the CDR3 is TGCAGCGTTGAAGCAGGACTAGACTACGAGCAGTACTTC. This codes for CSVEAGLDYEQYF. This chain links TRBV29-1 with TRBJ2-7; 7 bases match TRBD2. Unmatched junction bases numbered 3, after V lost 1 base and J lost 3 bases. This CDR3 comprises 13 residues. Germline loops: CDR1 SQVTM, CDR2 ANQGSEA.

There are a few counts of this clonotype. The chain links TRBV11-3 to TRBJ2-2, with D possibly being TRBD2 (5 bases). The CDR3 consists of 12 residues. The germline gives CDR1 SGHNT, CDR2 YENEEA. Trimming took off 3 bases at V and 13 bases at J, with 12 bases between the two ends. The CDR3 nucleotides are TGTGCCAGCAGCTTCACTAGAGGTGGGCTGTTTTTT. It is translated as CASSFTRGGLFF.

The V and J genes are TRBV7-9 and TRBJ2-3, with D perhaps TRBD1 (6 bases). The germline V and J ends were trimmed by 3 bases and 3 bases, with 13 bases remaining between them. The germline gives CDR1 SEHNR, CDR2 FQNEAQ (reference sequence). This CDR3 has 15 residues. In DNA, the CDR3 is TGTGCCAGCAGCTTCGGCCAGGGGTTAACAGATACGCAGTATTTT. Translation gives CASSFGQGLTDTQYF.

This clonotype has at least ten counts. V and J are TRBV20-1 and TRBJ2-3; TRBD1 is a possible D gene (6 bases). CDR1 is DFQATT and CDR2 is SNEGSKA in the germline V gene (reference sequence). The CDR3 length is 15 residues. Trimming took 6 bases from V and 0 from J, leaving 16 bases between them. CDR3 DNA: TGCAGTGCCCGAAGACAGGACCCGAGCACAGATACGCAGTATTTT. Translating it yields CSARRQDPSTDTQYF.

This clonotype showed up many times. This chain links TRBV7-3 with TRBJ1-3, with 8 bases that match TRBD1. The CDR3 totals 17 residues. Looked up from germline, CDR1 is SGHTA and CDR2 is FQGTGA. V trimming: 3 bases; J trimming: 0 bases; junction bases outside the gene matches: 7. The CDR3 sequence: CASSLGTGPGSGNTIYF. CDR3 in DNA: TGTGCCAGCAGCTTGGGGACAGGCCCGGGCTCTGGAAACACCATATATTTT.